The 28 T cell receptor beta chains below come from one sample, sequenced in a study of T cell responses to AZD1222 COVID-19 vaccine. Using immunoSEQ multiplex PCR, the repertoire was profiled, and TCRdb retains in-frame clones only, with some absent. Counted here are approximately 150,000 clones, 85% to 90% occurring once; the ten biggest clones make up about 4.3%. Sequenced here: peripheral blood, sampled 28 days after the second AZD1222 dose. The receptors come from an adult who received the AZD1222 COVID-19 vaccine.

V is TRBV6-1 and J is TRBJ1-3, with a tentative D call TRBD1 (6 bases). The ends were cut back, 4 bases at V and 0 bases at J, with 13 bases in the middle. The CDR3 is 16 residues long. From germline, CDR1 is MNHNS and CDR2 SASEGT. Written as DNA, the CDR3 is TGTGCCAGCAGTGGAGCGGGGGCATTCTCTGGAAACACCATATATTTT. Its protein product is CASSGAGAFSGNTIYF.

The chain employs TRBV5-6 and TRBJ1-1; the match to TRBD1 covers 8 bases. The CDR3 loop spans 19 amino acids. The V gene end was trimmed by 4 bases and the J gene end by 0 bases; junction bases not matched to a gene: 17. Looked up from germline, CDR1 is SGHDT and CDR2 is YYEEEE. The chain's CDR3 is CASSPPAQGAVRMNTEAFF. CDR3 nucleotides: TGTGCCAGCAGCCCCCCGGCCCAGGGGGCCGTCCGGATGAACACTGAAGCTTTCTTT.

J is TRBJ1-2 and V is TRBV2, with 8 bases identical to TRBD1. The ends lost 5 bases at V and 4 bases at J; junction bases unmatched: 9. There are 15 residues in the CDR3. CDR1 and CDR2 (germline): SNHLY, FYNNEI. In DNA, the CDR3 is TGTGCCAGCAGTACAACAGGGGGTCGGAGCTATGGCTACACCTTC. Amino acid sequence: CASSTTGGRSYGYTF.

The chain is built from TRBV18 and TRBJ1-1; D gene uncertain. Per the germline V gene, CDR1 is KGHSH and CDR2 is LQKENI. The V end lost 4 bases, the J end lost 0 bases, and 9 bases lay between the germline ends. This CDR3 spans 14 amino acids. CDR3 loop: CASSQASMNTEAFF. The CDR3 nucleotides are TGTGCCAGCTCACAAGCATCCATGAACACTGAAGCTTTCTTT.

This chain uses TRBV5-6 with TRBJ2-2; D call uncertain. CDR1 is SGHDT and CDR2 is YYEEEE in the germline V gene. CDR3 length: 13 residues. V was pared by 4 bases and J by 5 bases, with 9 bases between. As DNA, the CDR3 is TGTGCCAGCAGCCCTACTTGGACCGGGGAGCTGTTTTTT. This gives the protein CASSPTWTGELFF.

Remarks on this clone: A junction boundary mismatches the germline segment, possibly from a read error. In DNA form, the CDR3 reads TGTGCCAGCAGCCGGGGTCCGAAACCATACACCGAAGCTTTCTTT. Translated, it gives CASSRGPKPYTEAFF. The chain couples TRBV11-2 to TRBJ1-1; D is undetermined. The V gene's germline CDR1 is SGHAT and CDR2 FQNNGV. This CDR3 has 15 residues. Filled out from reference TRBV11-2 and TRBJ1-1, the complete variable domain reads EAGVAQSPRYKIIEKRQSVAFWCNPISGHATLYWYQQILGQGPKLLIQFQNNGVVDDSQLPKDRFSAERLKGVDSTLKIQPAKLEDSAVYLCASSRGPKPYTEAFFGQGTRLTVV.

J is TRBJ1-1 and V is TRBV5-6, with D unresolved. This CDR3 region has 15 residues. Trimming cost V 4 bases and J 4 bases, with 17 bases left between them. CDR1 SGHDT and CDR2 YYEEEE come from the germline V gene. The CDR3 loop is CASSDPTRRGTEAFF. As DNA, the CDR3 is TGTGCCAGCAGCGACCCGACACGGCGGGGCACTGAAGCTTTCTTT.

The V and J genes are TRBV2 and TRBJ1-4; perhaps TRBD1 as D (6 bases). CDR1 and CDR2 from the germline V gene are SNHLY and FYNNEI. This CDR3 is 16 amino acids long. The V end was cut by 6 bases, the J end by 0 bases, with 14 bases between. The CDR3 sequence: CASRGDILATNEKLFF. The CDR3 DNA reads as TGTGCCAGCAGGGGGGACATACTTGCAACTAATGAAAAACTGTTTTTT.

This rearrangement joins TRBV28 to TRBJ1-2, with D unresolved. Trimming pared 8 bases from V and 2 bases from J, leaving 33 bases between. The CDR3 is 20 residues long. Germline values: CDR1 MDHEN, CDR2 SYDVKM. The CDR3 nucleotides are TGTGCCAGCGGCTCACTTCCACTTTTGCACTTAAGGGTCGTGAACTATGGCTACACCTTC. This translates into CASGSLPLLHLRVVNYGYTF.

The CDR3 spells CASSREGGDGYTF. For the CDR3, the DNA is TGTGCCAGCTCGAGAGAGGGTGGGGATGGCTACACCTTC. The chain employs TRBV18 and TRBJ1-2; no clear D gene. Per the germline V gene, CDR1 is KGHSH and CDR2 is LQKENI. This CDR3 has 13 amino acids. The V end was cut by 6 bases, the J end by 6 bases, with 14 bases between.

This chain joins TRBV27 and TRBJ1-2, with 7 bases identical to TRBD1. Germline V gives CDR1 MNHEY, CDR2 SMNVEV (reference sequence). V was clipped by 7 bases and J by 7 bases; unmatched bases: 6. CDR3 length: 12 amino acids. The CDR3 DNA reads as TGTGCCAGCAAGACAGGGACGGGTGGCTACACCTTC. Translation gives CASKTGTGGYTF.

This chain links TRBV7-2 with TRBJ1-1; perhaps TRBD1 as D (6 bases). With 4 bases removed from V and 11 bases from J, the gap between germline ends came to 17 bases. The germline V gene encodes CDR1 SGHTA and CDR2 FQGNSA. This CDR3 has 13 amino acids. The CDR3 is CASSSGQPRDAFF. In DNA, the CDR3 is TGTGCCAGCAGCTCCGGACAGCCGCGGGATGCTTTCTTT.

This clone has just a few counts. The chain uses TRBV6-6 and TRBJ1-2, with no clear D. V was shortened by 5 bases and J by 3 bases, with 7 bases between the two germline ends. Germline V gene data show CDR1 as MNHNY and CDR2 as SVGAGI (reference sequence). CDR3 length: 12 residues. The CDR3 bases are TGTGCCAGCAGTCGAAGGGACTATGGCTACACCTTC. This sequence encodes CASSRRDYGYTF.

The V call is TRBV6-5, the J call TRBJ2-2; 10 bases are shared with TRBD2. The trim removed 7 bases at V and 6 bases at J, leaving 8 bases unmatched. The CDR3 loop spans 15 amino acids. Germline CDR1 is MNHEY and CDR2 is SVGAGI. CDR3 nucleotides: TGTGCCAGCACCAAGAGCGGGGGGGCTTCCGGGGAGCTGTTTTTT. Translated, it gives CASTKSGGASGELFF.

V is TRBV20-1 and J is TRBJ2-7, with 13 bases matching TRBD2. The V segment lost 4 bases and the J segment 3 bases; nucleotides outside the gene matches: 6. CDR1 is DFQATT and CDR2 is SNEGSKA in the germline V gene (reference sequence). The CDR3 contains 15 residues. This CDR3 is CSATDGLAGDYEQYF. CDR3 DNA: TGCAGTGCTACTGACGGACTAGCGGGGGACTACGAGCAGTACTTC.

The genes are TRBV19 and TRBJ1-1, with D unclear. The V end lost 7 bases, the J end lost 3 bases, and 18 bases lay between the germline ends. The CDR3 runs to 15 residues. Germline CDR1 and CDR2: LNHDA and SQIVND (reference sequence). DNA of the CDR3: TGTGCCAGTAAGGGCGGGGATTTTTTGTACACTGAAGCTTTCTTT. Its translation is CASKGGDFLYTEAFF.

The V call is TRBV6-5, the J call TRBJ1-5, with 7 bases lining up with TRBD1. Trimming removed 7 bases from V and 10 bases from J; junction bases left unmatched: 10. CDR3 length: 13 residues. Germline CDR1 is MNHEY and CDR2 is SVGAGI. CDR3 sequence: CASKPGQDRPQHF. DNA of the CDR3: TGTGCCAGCAAACCCGGACAGGACAGACCCCAGCATTTT.

The chain couples TRBV7-2 to TRBJ1-5, with unresolved D. The CDR3 has 12 residues. V shed 2 bases and J shed 7 bases, with 6 bases lying between them. The germline V gene has CDR1 SGHTA and CDR2 FQGNSA. The CDR3 DNA reads as TGTGCCAGCAGCTTACGAGAGCAGCCCCAGCATTTT. Translation: CASSLREQPQHF.

The V and J genes are TRBV5-4 and TRBJ2-1; 8 positions agree with TRBD2. The CDR3 has 16 amino acids. Germline V lookup: CDR1 SGHNT, CDR2 YYREEE (reference sequence). The J segment lost 0 bases and the V segment lost 0 bases, leaving 2 bases of the junction unmatched. For the CDR3, the DNA is TGTGCCAGCAGCTTGGCAGGGACTAGCTCCTACAATGAGCAGTTCTTC. Protein product: CASSLAGTSSYNEQFF.

In its sample, this clone was seen once. The rearrangement links TRBV18 to TRBJ1-1; D is unresolved. The CDR3 is 15 amino acids. Looked up from germline, CDR1 is KGHSH and CDR2 is LQKENI. Trimming took 3 bases from V and 1 from J, leaving 12 bases between them. Here the CDR3 reads CASSPFFSPNTEAFF. The DNA for the CDR3 is TGTGCCAGCTCACCGTTTTTCAGCCCGAACACTGAAGCTTTCTTT.

The gene calls are TRBV5-1 and TRBJ1-6; D not certain. This CDR3 region has 12 residues. Trimming pared 4 bases from V and 7 bases from J, leaving 6 bases between. CDR1 and CDR2 from the germline V gene are SGHRS and YFSETQ. The chain's CDR3 is CASSTTNSPLHF. Here the CDR3 DNA reads TGCGCCAGCAGCACGACAAATTCACCCCTCCACTTT. The variable domain in full, completed from reference TRBV5-1 and TRBJ1-6, reads KAGVTQTPRYLIKTRGQQVTLSCSPISGHRSVSWYQQTPGQGLQFLFEYFSETQRNKGNFPGRFSGRQFSNSRSEMNVSTLELGDSALYLCASSTTNSPLHFGNGTRLTVT.

The rearrangement links TRBV4-1 to TRBJ1-2; 10 bases agree with TRBD1. With V trimmed by 5 bases and J by 8 bases, 14 bases remained unmatched. CDR1 and CDR2 (germline): MGHRA, YSYEKL. The CDR3 consists of 16 residues. CDR3 region: CASSYFEKGQGSGYTF. As DNA, the CDR3 is TGCGCCAGCAGCTACTTCGAGAAGGGACAGGGGAGCGGCTACACCTTC.

This clone was seen just once. The chain uses TRBV2 and TRBJ1-5; maybe TRBD1 (6 bases). V dropped 7 bases and J dropped 3 bases, with 10 bases sitting between them. The CDR3 consists of 13 residues. Germline-derived CDR1 and CDR2 are SNHLY and FYNNEI. Written as DNA, the CDR3 is TGTGCCAGCACAGGGGACCTCAATCAGCCCCAGCATTTT. It is translated as CASTGDLNQPQHF.

This sequence joins TRBV5-1 and TRBJ2-3; 11 nucleotides align to TRBD2. V shed 3 bases and J 5 bases; nucleotides not matched to a gene: 8. The CDR3 runs 16 residues. Per germline, CDR1 SGHRS and CDR2 YFSETQ. The CDR3 sequence: CASSSLSGGAVDTQYF. DNA for the CDR3: TGCGCCAGCAGCTCACTTAGCGGGGGGGCGGTAGATACGCAGTATTTT.

The table lists this clone with a few counts. The rearrangement joins TRBV5-6 to TRBJ1-1, with D unresolved. The CDR3 is 12 residues long. Between the trimmed V and J ends, which lost 1 base and 3 bases, there was a span of 4 bases. Germline V gene lookup returns CDR1 SGHDT and CDR2 YYEEEE. CDR3 residues: CASSLWYTEAFF. CDR3 sequence (DNA): TGTGCCAGCAGCTTGTGGTACACTGAAGCTTTCTTT. Full variable domain (outside the CDR3, taken from reference TRBV5-6 and TRBJ1-1): DAGVTQSPTHLIKTRGQQVTLRCSPKSGHDTVSWYQQALGQGPQFIFQYYEEEERQRGNFPDRFSGHQFPNYSSELNVNALLLGDSALYLCASSLWYTEAFFGQGTRLTVV.

The rearrangement joins TRBV4-2 to TRBJ1-3; D may be TRBD1 (5 bases). Germline values: CDR1 LGHNA, CDR2 YNFKEQ. The V and J ends lost 4 bases and 4 bases respectively, with 8 bases between them. The CDR3 covers 13 residues. Written as DNA, the CDR3 is TGTGCCAGCAGCCCCAGGGACGGAAACACCATATATTTT. Its translation: CASSPRDGNTIYF.

The rearrangement uses TRBV7-9 and TRBJ1-1; D is uncertain. The CDR3 runs 11 residues. The germline V and J ends were trimmed by 7 bases and 9 bases, with 12 bases remaining between them. The germline V gene encodes CDR1 SEHNR and CDR2 FQNEAQ (reference sequence). The CDR3 DNA follows: TGTGCCAGCACCACAACAGAGAAAGCTTTCTTT. Translation: CASTTTEKAFF. The full variable domain, rest sourced from reference TRBV7-9 and TRBJ1-1, is DTGVSQNPRHKITKRGQNVTFRCDPISEHNRLYWYRQTLGQGPEFLTYFQNEAQLEKSRLLSDRFSAERPKGSFSTLEIQRTEQGDSAMYLCASTTTEKAFFGQGTRLTVV.

The chain carries TRBV27 and TRBJ2-1, with no clear D. Germline V gene data show CDR1 as MNHEY and CDR2 as SMNVEV (reference sequence). This CDR3 is built from 16 residues. Trimming pared 2 bases from V and 0 bases from J, leaving 11 bases between. CDR3 loop: CASSLRQSSSYNEQFF. The CDR3 region has the DNA TGTGCCAGCAGTTTAAGGCAGTCCAGCTCCTACAATGAGCAGTTCTTC.